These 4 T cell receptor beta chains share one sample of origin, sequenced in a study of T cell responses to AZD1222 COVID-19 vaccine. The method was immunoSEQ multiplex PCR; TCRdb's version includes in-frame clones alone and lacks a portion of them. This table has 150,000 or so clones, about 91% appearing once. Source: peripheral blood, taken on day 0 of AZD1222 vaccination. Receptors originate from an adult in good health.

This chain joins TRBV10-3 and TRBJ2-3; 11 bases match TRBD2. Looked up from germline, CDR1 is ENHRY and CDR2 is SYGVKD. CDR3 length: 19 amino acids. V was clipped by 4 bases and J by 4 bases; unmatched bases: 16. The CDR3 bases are TGTGCCATCAGTGGCCCCAGAGATGGTAGCGGGGGGGCCGCAGATACGCAGTATTTT. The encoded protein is CAISGPRDGSGGAADTQYF.

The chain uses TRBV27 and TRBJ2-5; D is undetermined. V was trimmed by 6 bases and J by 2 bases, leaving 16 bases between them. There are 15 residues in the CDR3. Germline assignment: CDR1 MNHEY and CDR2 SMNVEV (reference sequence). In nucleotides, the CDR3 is TGTGCCAGCAGCCCGGACGACCCGGCACAAGAGACCCAGTACTTC. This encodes CASSPDDPAQETQYF.

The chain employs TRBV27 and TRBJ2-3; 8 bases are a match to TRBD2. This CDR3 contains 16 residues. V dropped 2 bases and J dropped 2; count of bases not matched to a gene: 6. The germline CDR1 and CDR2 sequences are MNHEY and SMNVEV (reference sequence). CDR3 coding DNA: TGTGCCAGCAGTTTACTGGCGGGGGGCACCACAGATACGCAGTATTTT. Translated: CASSLLAGGTTDTQYF.

CDR3 protein: CASSPAGRETQYF. The DNA for the CDR3 is TGTGCCAGCAGTCCCGCGGGCCGCGAGACCCAGTACTTC. The chain joins TRBV12-3 or TRBV12-4 to TRBJ2-5; TRBD2 might be the D (5 bases). The CDR3 is made up of 13 amino acids. V was pared by 5 bases and J by 5 bases, with 12 bases between.